The present T cell receptor beta chain was sequenced within a study of PD-L1 blockade in urothelial cancer. V trimming: 0 bases; J trimming: 4 bases; junction bases outside the gene matches: 5. Per germline, CDR1 SGHNT and CDR2 YENEEA. This CDR3 has 16 amino acids. TCRdb keeps only in-frame clones here, not all; method: immunoSEQ multiplex PCR. The repertoire has just over 35,000 clones, just over 35% of them found once; the top ten carry about 9.8%. The sample here was tumor tissue, taken before atezolizumab (anti-PD-L1) treatment. The TCR was taken from a man aged 55-75 years with urothelial cancer. The chain combines TRBV11-3 with TRBJ2-7, with 11 bases identical to TRBD1. The CDR3 sequence: CASSLDLGQGAYEQYF. The CDR3 nucleotides are TGTGCCAGCAGCTTAGATCTAGGACAGGGGGCTTACGAGCAGTACTTC.